The 28 T cell receptor beta chains below all came from one sample that was sequenced in a study of molecular identifiers for immune sequencing clone quantification. TCRdb reprocessed the PCR reads with MiXCR, giving one entry per CDR3 protein. The data contain 250,000 to 400,000 distinct CDR3 sequences, about a fifth of them singletons. The sequencing input was naive CD8+ T cells from blood, with Jurkat cell RNA spiked in. Subset: FACS-sorted CD8+CD4-CCR7+CD45RA+ naive T cells. The receptors stem from a human donor in good health. Some libraries in this study had Jurkat cell RNA spiked in.

CDR3 region: CASSLSANGGYEQYF. CDR3 coding DNA: TGTGCCAGCAGTTTATCGGCGAACGGGGGCTACGAGCAGTACTTC. The rearrangement joins TRBV27 to TRBJ2-7, with D maybe TRBD2 (6 bases). V was pared by 0 bases and J by 3 bases, with 12 bases between. Germline assignment: CDR1 MNHEY and CDR2 SMNVEV (reference sequence). CDR3 length: 15 amino acids.

This clonotype was observed many times. The junction departs from germline at one end; a sequencing error may be responsible. V gene TRBV7-9 combines with J gene TRBJ2-1, with 12 bases lining up with TRBD2. In germline, CDR1 is SEHNR, CDR2 FQNEAQ (reference sequence). This CDR3 contains 14 residues. The CDR3 DNA reads TGTGCCAGCATCCAGATTCGACTAGCGGGAGACCGAAGCTTC. It yields the protein CASIQIRLAGDRSF.

This clonotype was observed at least ten times. The chain couples TRBV27 to TRBJ1-1, with D uncertain. This CDR3 contains 13 residues. The V end was cut by 7 bases, the J end by 0 bases, with 9 bases between. Germline V gene sequence: CDR1 MNHEY, CDR2 SMNVEV (reference sequence). The CDR3 spells CASTGMMNTEAFF. The CDR3, as DNA: TGTGCCAGCACGGGAATGATGAACACTGAAGCTTTCTTT.

With respect to this clonotype: A much larger clone sits a single nucleotide away, making a read error possible. The V gene is TRBV28, the J gene TRBJ1-1; 8 positions match TRBD1. The V gene end was trimmed by 11 bases and the J gene end by 7 bases; junction bases not matched to a gene: 18. The CDR3 spans 15 residues. CDR1 is MDHEN and CDR2 is SYDVKM in the germline V gene. CDR3 nucleotide sequence: TGTGCCGGTTCCCCGAGGACAGGGAGGGAGGGTGAAGCTTTCTTT. It is translated as CAGSPRTGREGEAFF.

On this clonotype: A much larger clone lies one base from this, so it may be a read error. The chain recombines TRBV4-1 with TRBJ2-3; D ambiguous. This CDR3 contains 15 residues. Germline V lookup: CDR1 MGHRA, CDR2 YSYEKL. The CDR3 DNA sequence: TGCGCCAGCGGCCAAGGTGGTAGCAGCACAGATACGCAGTATTTT. Amino acid sequence: CASGQGGSSTDTQYF.

The chain uses TRBV5-8 and TRBJ2-5; D remains unclear. Trimming cost V 5 bases and J 14 bases, with 16 bases left between them. The germline V gene encodes CDR1 SGHTS and CDR2 YDEGEE. The CDR3 extends over 11 amino acids. CDR3 sequence reads: CASRQTLNQYF. The CDR3 DNA is TGTGCCAGCAGACAGACCCTCAACCAATACTTC.

The genes are TRBV5-1 and TRBJ2-4; 7 bases map to TRBD1. The CDR3 covers 17 residues. Trimming at V came to 4 bases and at J to 5 bases, leaving 15 bases not matched to a gene. CDR1 and CDR2 from the germline V gene are SGHRS and YFSETQ. The CDR3 DNA is TGCGCCAGCAGCCCCGCCCCCCTACAGGGGACGGAAAACATTCAGTACTTC. It yields the protein CASSPAPLQGTENIQYF.

This clonotype has a count of ten or more. The chain carries TRBV6-2 or TRBV6-3 and TRBJ1-1; maybe TRBD1 (5 bases). The CDR3 is 13 residues long. Trimming cost V 5 bases and J 7 bases, with 14 bases left between them. Germline CDR1 MNHEY, CDR2 SVGEGT. This chain's CDR3 is CASSGDLANEAFF. The CDR3 coding sequence is TGTGCCAGCAGTGGGGACCTGGCCAATGAAGCTTTCTTT.

The CDR3 loop reads CASTGGRPYEQYF. DNA of the CDR3: TGTGCCAGCACCGGCGGTAGACCCTACGAGCAGTACTTC. This chain connects TRBV25-1 to TRBJ2-7; D is undetermined. CDR1 MGHDK and CDR2 SYGVNS come from the germline V gene. This CDR3 has 13 residues. Trimming removed 7 bases at V and 2 bases at J, with 12 bases between.

This clonotype turned up a few times. The chain has TRBV28 and TRBJ1-1, with D possibly matching TRBD1 (6 bases). The V end was cut by 6 bases, the J end by 5 bases, with 16 bases between. The CDR3 totals 14 residues. Per the germline V gene, CDR1 is MDHEN and CDR2 is SYDVKM. The CDR3 reads CASSSWGQGTEAFF. Here the CDR3 DNA reads TGTGCCAGCAGCTCCTGGGGGCAGGGGACTGAAGCTTTCTTT.

About this clonotype itself: A read error may explain this, as a much larger clone is one base away. The V gene is TRBV2, the J gene TRBJ1-4; D is unresolved. The CDR3 loop spans 14 amino acids. CDR1 and CDR2 (germline): SNHLY, FYNNEI. The DNA for the CDR3 is TGTGCCAGCACCGTTGGGCCTGCTAATGAAGAACTGTTTTTT. This sequence encodes CASTVGPANEELFF.

The gene calls are TRBV27 and TRBJ1-5; D ambiguous. The germline CDR1 and CDR2 sequences are MNHEY and SMNVEV (reference sequence). With 4 bases removed from V and 6 bases from J, the gap between germline ends came to 7 bases. The CDR3 runs to 12 residues. This CDR3 reads CASSYLGQPQHF. For the CDR3, the DNA is TGTGCCAGCAGTTACCTCGGTCAGCCCCAGCATTTT.

This clonotype was counted ten times or more. V usage is TRBV19 and J usage is TRBJ2-7; D unclear. The CDR3 totals 13 residues. The V gene lost 3 bases and the J gene lost 4 bases, with 10 bases spanning the gap. The V gene's germline CDR1 is LNHDA and CDR2 SQIVND (reference sequence). In nucleotides, the CDR3 is TGTGCCAGTAGTATTTCGGTCGGATACGAGCAGTACTTC. This encodes CASSISVGYEQYF.

As concerns this clonotype: A clone one base away is much larger, so this may be a read error. The chain links TRBV28 to TRBJ1-5, with D perhaps TRBD1 (5 bases). Per germline, CDR1 MDHEN and CDR2 SYDVKM. The CDR3 length is 17 residues. The CDR3 DNA reads as TGTGCCAGCAGTCCCCGGGCAGGGACCTATAGCAGTCAGCCCCAGCATTTT. It specifies CASSPRAGTYSSQPQHF.

This clonotype appeared many times. This chain uses TRBV7-9 with TRBJ2-2, with D possibly TRBD2 on 6 matching bases. Germline loops: CDR1 SEHNR, CDR2 FQNEAQ (reference sequence). The CDR3 totals 17 residues. The V and J ends lost 4 bases and 1 base respectively, with 16 bases between them. The CDR3 coding sequence is TGTGCCAGCAGCTATTACCAGGAGGGATGGAACACCGGGGAGCTGTTTTTT. Translation gives CASSYYQEGWNTGELFF.

This clonotype was picked up many times. This chain links TRBV27 with TRBJ2-7; a weak D match, TRBD1 (6 bases). The CDR3 covers 15 residues. Trimming removed 5 bases from V and 1 base from J, with 15 bases in between. Germline values: CDR1 MNHEY, CDR2 SMNVEV (reference sequence). The CDR3 reads CASSPAGVLSYEQYF. CDR3 nucleotides: TGTGCCAGCAGTCCCGCAGGGGTATTGTCCTACGAGCAGTACTTC.

This clonotype has at least ten counts. V and J are TRBV6-6 and TRBJ1-1; TRBD1 agrees at 7 bases. Germline CDR1 reads MNHNY; CDR2 reads SVGAGI (reference sequence). After removal of 0 bases from V and 11 bases from J, the junction contained 9 bases not matched to a gene. The CDR3 is 14 amino acids. This CDR3 reads CASSYSEGATNAFF. In nucleotides, the CDR3 is TGTGCCAGCAGTTACTCGGAGGGGGCCACGAACGCTTTCTTT.

This sequence joins TRBV30 and TRBJ1-5; D not resolved. In germline, CDR1 is GTSNPN, CDR2 SVGIG (reference sequence). The CDR3 totals 14 residues. V shed 0 bases and J shed 3 bases, with 9 bases lying between them. CDR3 in amino acids: CAWSVAGHNQPQHF. CDR3 nucleotides: TGTGCCTGGAGTGTAGCCGGTCACAATCAGCCCCAGCATTTT.

The sample holds many counts of this clonotype. The chain uses TRBV4-3 and TRBJ2-1; TRBD1 aligns across 9 bases. Germline lookup yields CDR1 LGHNA and CDR2 YSLEER. This CDR3 is built from 15 residues. V gave up 3 bases and J gave up 0 bases; unmatched junction bases: 0. The CDR3 DNA follows: TGCGCCAGCAGCCAGGACAGGGGCTCCTACAATGAGCAGTTCTTC. Translation gives CASSQDRGSYNEQFF.

The sample holds many counts of this clonotype. The chain links TRBV7-9 to TRBJ2-7, with TRBD1 matching over 9 bases. J lost 1 base, V lost 4 bases, and 2 bases had no gene match. There are 14 residues in the CDR3. Germline values: CDR1 SEHNR, CDR2 FQNEAQ (reference sequence). The chain's CDR3 is CASSSDRGSYEQYF. CDR3 coding DNA: TGTGCCAGCAGCTCTGACAGGGGGTCCTACGAGCAGTACTTC. Filled out from reference TRBV7-9 and TRBJ2-7, the complete variable domain reads DTGVSQNPRHKITKRGQNVTFRCDPISEHNRLYWYRQTLGQGPEFLTYFQNEAQLEKSRLLSDRFSAERPKGSFSTLEIQRTEQGDSAMYLCASSSDRGSYEQYFGPGTRLTVT.

To note about this clonotype: A much bigger clone sits one base away, suggesting this may be a read error. This rearrangement joins TRBV7-9 to TRBJ2-5; tentatively, D is TRBD1 or TRBD2 (5 bases each). Trimming removed 5 bases at V and 13 bases at J, with 20 bases between. The length of the CDR3 is 13 residues. Germline CDR1 and CDR2: SEHNR and FQNEAQ (reference sequence). Here the CDR3 DNA reads TGTGCCAGCAGCACCGAACTAGATGGGGCCCGGTACTTC. This translates into CASSTELDGARYF.

In this sample, this clonotype turned up once. With a much larger clone just one base away, this may be a read error. The V gene is TRBV5-1, the J gene TRBJ1-1; tentatively, D is TRBD1 (6 bases). The germline V gene has CDR1 SGHRS and CDR2 YFSETQ. The CDR3 is 13 residues long. This chain's CDR3 is CANSLVKTGEAFF. In DNA form, the CDR3 reads TGCGCCAACAGCTTGGTGAAGACAGGAGAAGCTTTCTTT.

This clonotype appeared many times. The chain carries TRBV7-9 and TRBJ2-7; D possibly corresponds to TRBD1 (5 bases). Trimming stripped 0 bases from V and 6 bases from J, with 12 bases between. Germline CDR1 reads SEHNR; CDR2 reads FQNEAQ (reference sequence). The CDR3 sequence is 14 residues long. The DNA for the CDR3 is TGTGCCAGCAGCTTAGCCACGCAGGGTATCGAGCAGTACTTC. It translates to CASSLATQGIEQYF.

The sample holds many counts of this clonotype. The chain has TRBV12-3 or TRBV12-4 and TRBJ2-7, with TRBD1 identical over 8 bases. CDR3 length: 13 amino acids. With V trimmed by 5 bases and J by 7 bases, 7 bases remained unmatched. The CDR3: CASSTQGALEQYF. CDR3 DNA: TGTGCCAGCAGTACCCAGGGGGCGCTTGAGCAGTACTTC.

In the case of this clonotype: One base away lies a much larger clone, so this may be a sequencing read error. The chain couples TRBV19 to TRBJ2-1; D is tentatively TRBD1 or TRBD2 (6 bases each). CDR3 length equals 12 residues. Germline V gene sequence: CDR1 LNHDA, CDR2 SQIVND (reference sequence). CDR3 DNA sequence: TGTGCCTGTAGTTCGGAGGGGGATGAGCAGTTCTTC. Protein: CACSSEGDEQFF.

This clonotype appeared many times. The chain uses TRBV4-1 and TRBJ2-3; D not resolved. Germline V gives CDR1 MGHRA, CDR2 YSYEKL. With 0 bases removed from V and 6 bases from J, the gap between germline ends came to 13 bases. CDR3 length equals 15 residues. In nucleotides, the CDR3 is TGCGCCAGCAGCCAAGAGGAGATCTCTGTGGATACGCAGTATTTT. Translated, it gives CASSQEEISVDTQYF.

This clonotype was seen at least ten times. The chain recombines TRBV27 with TRBJ2-1; no clear D. The germline gives CDR1 MNHEY, CDR2 SMNVEV (reference sequence). The ends were cut back, 7 bases at V and 2 bases at J, with 12 bases in the middle. The CDR3 covers 14 residues. The CDR3 bases are TGTGCCAGCACCTCGCCCGTTGCCTACAATGAGCAGTTCTTC. Amino acids: CASTSPVAYNEQFF.

This clonotype showed up many times. The chain uses TRBV5-4 and TRBJ1-1, with D unclear. This CDR3 region has 13 residues. From germline, CDR1 is SGHNT and CDR2 YYREEE (reference sequence). V gave up 0 bases and J gave up 3 bases, with 6 bases separating them. The CDR3 DNA reads TGTGCCAGCAGCTTGGTTGGGGACACTGAAGCTTTCTTT. This codes for CASSLVGDTEAFF.